Below are 24 T cell receptor beta chains sequenced from a single sample in a study of identical twins. Each CDR3 protein gets one entry after TCRdb re-called the 5' RACE reads with MiXCR. Found here are just over 500,000 distinct CDR3 sequences, 22% of them singletons; the top ten hold 0.91%. The same specimen was also included in a second study, on T cells expressing NK-cell markers.

Source material: CD4+ T cells sorted from blood. These receptors were taken from a woman under 30 in good health.

The CDR3, as DNA: TGTGCCAGCAGCTTAGGAGCCACCGGGACAGGTCATAGAGAGACCCAGTACTTC. Amino acids: CASSLGATGTGHRETQYF. The chain is built from TRBV11-2 and TRBJ2-5, with TRBD1 matching 8 bases. CDR3 length: 18 amino acids. Per the germline V gene, CDR1 is SGHAT and CDR2 is FQNNGV. After removal of 1 base from V and 4 bases from J, the junction contained 14 bases not matched to a gene.

CDR3 in amino acids: CASSRGQGARGGTEAFF. The CDR3 DNA sequence: TGTGCCAGCAGCCGCGGACAGGGGGCGCGGGGAGGAACTGAAGCTTTCTTT. This chain uses TRBV3-1 with TRBJ1-1; TRBD1 aligns across 11 bases. The CDR3 extends over 17 amino acids. V lost 4 bases, J lost 5 bases, and 12 bases stayed unmatched. Germline V CDR1 and CDR2: LGHDT, YNNKEL (reference sequence).

This clonotype was observed a handful of times. This chain links TRBV7-8 with TRBJ2-7, with 7 bases aligning to TRBD2. Germline V gives CDR1 SGHVS, CDR2 FQNEAQ. The CDR3 is made up of 15 amino acids. J lost 3 bases, V lost 2 bases, and 7 bases had no gene match. The CDR3 coding sequence is TGTGCCAGCAGCTTATTGGCTAGCGGCCGCTACGAGCAGTACTTC. Residues: CASSLLASGRYEQYF.

The V and J genes are TRBV7-9 and TRBJ1-2; D uncertain. CDR3 length: 13 amino acids. The germline V gene has CDR1 SEHNR and CDR2 FQNEAQ (reference sequence). Trimming removed 7 bases from V and 4 bases from J, with 13 bases in between. For the CDR3, the DNA is TGTGCCAGCACCCCCGGAGGATCCTATGGCTACACCTTC. Encoded protein: CASTPGGSYGYTF.

The rearrangement uses TRBV5-1 and TRBJ1-1, with 9 nucleotides matching TRBD1. The CDR3 covers 15 residues. J lost 4 bases, V lost 2 bases, and 6 bases had no gene match. Germline V gene lookup returns CDR1 SGHRS and CDR2 YFSETQ. CDR3 nucleotides: TGCGCCAGCAGCTTTACAGGGGGCAGAGTCACTGAAGCTTTCTTT. Translation gives CASSFTGGRVTEAFF.

This clonotype has a handful of counts. This sequence joins TRBV28 and TRBJ1-1, with D possibly TRBD1 on 6 matching bases. The length of the CDR3 is 13 residues. Deletions cut 8 bases from V and 4 bases from J, with 14 bases between. The germline gives CDR1 MDHEN, CDR2 SYDVKM. The CDR3 reads CASVGEGGTEAFF. CDR3 nucleotide sequence: TGTGCCAGCGTCGGGGAGGGGGGCACTGAAGCTTTCTTT.

J is TRBJ2-3 and V is TRBV7-6; D perhaps matches TRBD2 (5 bases). Between the trimmed V and J ends, which lost 5 bases and 5 bases, there was a span of 17 bases. Germline CDR1 reads SGHVS; CDR2 reads FNYEAQ. This CDR3 region has 15 residues. CDR3 region: CASSPLSAQQDTQYF. CDR3 coding DNA: TGTGCCAGCAGCCCCCTTAGCGCACAGCAAGATACGCAGTATTTT.

This sequence joins TRBV20-1 and TRBJ2-7; TRBD1 might be the D (7 bases). V gave up 3 bases and J gave up 3 bases, with 12 bases separating them. This CDR3 has 13 amino acids. Germline CDR1 DFQATT, CDR2 SNEGSKA (reference sequence). The CDR3 DNA reads as TGCAGTGCTAGTCAGGGGGGAGTCTACGAGCAGTACTTC. Translation: CSASQGGVYEQYF.

The rearrangement links TRBV15 to TRBJ2-6, with unresolved D. This CDR3 is built from 14 residues. Germline V gene sequence: CDR1 LNHNV, CDR2 YYDKDF (reference sequence). V lost 4 bases and J 0 bases, leaving 4 bases between the germline ends. The DNA for the CDR3 is TGTGCCACCAGCAAATACTCTGGGGCCAACGTCCTGACTTTC. It translates to CATSKYSGANVLTF.

This clonotype was seen ten or more times. The chain combines TRBV9 with TRBJ2-1; the D call may be TRBD1 or TRBD2 (5 bases each). CDR3 size: 14 residues. Trimming took off 0 bases at V and 3 bases at J, with 7 bases between the two ends. Germline-derived CDR1 and CDR2 are SGDLS and YYNGEE. The CDR3 DNA sequence: TGTGCCAGCAGCGTAGATGGGGGCTACAATGAGCAGTTCTTC. Encoded protein: CASSVDGGYNEQFF.

There are a few counts of this clonotype. The chain uses TRBV5-1 and TRBJ2-7; 8 nucleotides match TRBD2. Germline V gives CDR1 SGHRS, CDR2 YFSETQ. Trimming took 4 bases from V and 0 from J; bases not matched to a gene: 9. CDR3 size: 16 residues. The CDR3 sequence is CASSNGAGVSSYEQYF. The CDR3 DNA follows: TGCGCCAGCAGCAATGGAGCGGGGGTGAGCTCCTACGAGCAGTACTTC. The entire variable domain, with the rest obtained from reference TRBV5-1 and TRBJ2-7, is as follows: KAGVTQTPRYLIKTRGQQVTLSCSPISGHRSVSWYQQTPGQGLQFLFEYFSETQRNKGNFPGRFSGRQFSNSRSEMNVSTLELGDSALYLCASSNGAGVSSYEQYFGPGTRLTVT.

This clonotype was counted only a few times. The chain recombines TRBV4-1 with TRBJ2-7; the D is unclear. Looked up from germline, CDR1 is MGHRA and CDR2 is YSYEKL. Deletions cut 4 bases from V and 7 bases from J, with 14 bases between. This CDR3 has 13 amino acids. CDR3 sequence reads: CASSRLFPGEQYF. CDR3 in DNA: TGCGCCAGCAGCCGTTTATTCCCGGGTGAGCAGTACTTC.

In its sample, this clonotype was seen a few times. This chain uses TRBV6-1 with TRBJ2-7; D gene unclear. The length of the CDR3 is 12 residues. V was pared by 0 bases and J by 12 bases, with 12 bases between. CDR1 and CDR2 (germline): MNHNS, SASEGT. DNA of the CDR3: TGTGCCAGCAGTGAAGCGCTTAAGGATCCGTACTTC. Translation: CASSEALKDPYF.

In its sample, this clonotype was seen a few times. The chain carries TRBV30 and TRBJ1-6; the D is unclear. The V gene lost 0 bases and the J gene lost 8 bases, with 14 bases spanning the gap. CDR1 and CDR2 from the germline V gene are GTSNPN and SVGIG (reference sequence). CDR3 length equals 15 residues. This chain's CDR3 is CAWSVWGIGDSPLHF. The CDR3 DNA is TGTGCCTGGAGTGTATGGGGTATCGGTGATTCACCCCTCCACTTT.

The chain has TRBV12-3 or TRBV12-4 and TRBJ2-1, with D possibly being TRBD1 (6 bases). The CDR3 extends over 16 amino acids. Trimming left V 7 bases short and J 5 bases short, with 21 bases between. CDR3 DNA: TGTGCCAGCATTCCCCCCGACAGGCGGGCCCACAATGAGCAGTTCTTC. It encodes CASIPPDRRAHNEQFF.

The rearrangement uses TRBV9 and TRBJ1-1; D is unresolved. The V gene's germline CDR1 is SGDLS and CDR2 YYNGEE. V was cut by 0 bases and J by 1 base, with 4 bases left in between. The CDR3 totals 13 residues. The chain's CDR3 is CASSVDANTEAFF. In DNA, the CDR3 is TGTGCCAGCAGCGTAGACGCGAACACTGAAGCTTTCTTT.

The chain recombines TRBV6-2 or TRBV6-3 with TRBJ2-5; TRBD2 matches at 8 bases. V lost 6 bases and J lost 1; bases outside the gene matches: 13. This CDR3 region has 17 residues. The germline CDR1 and CDR2 sequences are MNHEY and SVGEGT. The CDR3 DNA reads as TGTGCCAGCAGACAACCAAAGACTAGCGATATCCAAGAGACCCAGTACTTC. It translates to CASRQPKTSDIQETQYF.

This clonotype was picked up a small number of times. The chain couples TRBV20-1 to TRBJ2-1, with D maybe TRBD1 (6 bases). Trimming shortened V by 3 bases and J by 9 bases, and 18 bases separated the two germline ends. Germline CDR1 is DFQATT and CDR2 is SNEGSKA (reference sequence). The CDR3 covers 14 residues. CDR3 sequence (DNA): TGCAGTGCTAGGGAGTGGGGGCCCAAATCTGAGCAGTTCTTC. Translating it yields CSAREWGPKSEQFF.

This CDR3 is CACSRGQSFYEQYF. The CDR3 bases are TGTGCCTGTTCCCGGGGACAGAGTTTCTACGAGCAGTACTTC. The chain couples TRBV19 to TRBJ2-7; 7 bases line up with TRBD1. This CDR3 is built from 14 residues. The germline V gene has CDR1 LNHDA and CDR2 SQIVND (reference sequence). With V trimmed by 11 bases and J by 3 bases, 13 bases remained unmatched.

The chain carries TRBV12-3 or TRBV12-4 and TRBJ2-3, with D unclear. Between the trimmed V and J ends, which lost 5 bases and 5 bases, there was a span of 14 bases. There are 14 residues in the CDR3. This chain's CDR3 is CASSNAQVLDTQYF. DNA of the CDR3: TGTGCCAGCAGTAACGCTCAGGTCCTAGATACGCAGTATTTT.

Only a few counts were recorded for this clonotype. The gene calls are TRBV10-3 and TRBJ2-3, with 8 bases aligning to TRBD2. Germline CDR1 reads ENHRY; CDR2 reads SYGVKD. The CDR3 length is 15 residues. V was pared by 9 bases and J by 0 bases, with 8 bases of the junction left unmatched. Here the CDR3 DNA reads TGTGCCATTTCTCGGGGGGGCGACAGCACAGATACGCAGTATTTT. This translates into CAISRGGDSTDTQYF.

The gene calls are TRBV6-1 and TRBJ2-3; TRBD1 aligns across 7 bases. Per germline, CDR1 MNHNS and CDR2 SASEGT. V trimming: 5 bases; J trimming: 3 bases; junction bases outside the gene matches: 8. The CDR3 covers 15 residues. This CDR3 is CASSPRQGQTDTQYF. The CDR3 DNA is TGTGCCAGCAGTCCGAGACAGGGTCAAACAGATACGCAGTATTTT.

The gene calls are TRBV30 and TRBJ2-3; 9 nucleotides agree with TRBD2. Germline CDR1 GTSNPN, CDR2 SVGIG (reference sequence). Unmatched junction bases numbered 7, after V lost 2 bases and J lost 4 bases. The CDR3 runs 15 residues. The CDR3 spells CAWSIRAGGADTQYF. CDR3 nucleotides: TGTGCCTGGAGTATTAGAGCGGGAGGAGCAGATACGCAGTATTTT. The full variable domain, with the rest looked up from reference TRBV30 and TRBJ2-3, is SQTIHQWPATLVQPVGSPLSLECTVEGTSNPNLYWYRQAAGRGLQLLFYSVGIGQISSEVPQNLSASRPQDRQFILSSKKLLLSDSGFYLCAWSIRAGGADTQYFGPGTRLTVL.

The chain links TRBV20-1 to TRBJ2-5; possibly TRBD1 or TRBD2 for D (5 bases each). CDR1 is DFQATT, CDR2 SNEGSKA, per germline (reference sequence). Trimming removed 6 bases from V and 2 bases from J, with 13 bases in between. The CDR3 sequence is 13 residues long. This CDR3 is CSATGRLQETQYF. The CDR3 DNA reads TGCAGTGCCACGGGACGTCTACAAGAGACCCAGTACTTC.